What follows are 10 T cell receptor beta chains derived from one specimen sequenced in a study of T-cell reconstitution after alpha-beta-depleted transplantation in children. Unique molecular identifiers were incorporated during preparation of the TCRbeta library. Using its own MiXCR run on the PCR reads, TCRdb lists one record per CDR3 protein. The sample shows about 400,000 distinct CDR3 sequences, about an eighth of them seen only once. The sequencing used PBMCs, collected from the stem cell graft. The receptor source for this set is a human donor who donated a stem cell graft to a child with Fanconi anemia.

The chain has TRBV5-5 and TRBJ2-7; D remains unclear. Germline V gene lookup returns CDR1 SGHKS and CDR2 YYEKEE (reference sequence). CDR3 size: 15 residues. V shed 4 bases and J shed 4 bases, with 18 bases lying between them. The CDR3 loop reads CASSPRDLLAYEQYF. The DNA for the CDR3 is TGTGCCAGCAGCCCCAGAGACCTCCTGGCGTACGAGCAGTACTTC.

This chain connects TRBV28 to TRBJ2-1; 11 positions agree with TRBD2. Germline V gene sequence: CDR1 MDHEN, CDR2 SYDVKM. The CDR3 covers 16 residues. V was clipped by 6 bases and J by 4 bases; unmatched bases: 8. The CDR3, as DNA: TGTGCCAGCAGCTACTATAGCGGGGGGGCGTACAATGAGCAGTTCTTC. Its translation: CASSYYSGGAYNEQFF.

This clonotype appeared many times. The CDR3 is CASSFGSTGDSPLHF. Written as DNA, the CDR3 is TGCGCCAGCAGCTTCGGTTCCACAGGGGATTCACCCCTCCACTTT. The chain couples TRBV5-1 to TRBJ1-6, with 7 bases identical to TRBD1. The CDR3 length is 15 residues. Trimming at V came to 2 bases and at J to 8 bases, leaving 7 bases not matched to a gene. Germline V gene data show CDR1 as SGHRS and CDR2 as YFSETQ.

This clonotype showed up just a few times. The chain couples TRBV20-1 to TRBJ2-2; TRBD2 matches at 11 bases. This CDR3 is built from 15 residues. Trimming removed 2 bases from V and 4 bases from J; junction bases left unmatched: 3. CDR1 and CDR2 (germline): DFQATT, SNEGSKA (reference sequence). The CDR3 loop is CSARSLAGGTGELFF. CDR3 bases: TGCAGTGCTAGATCCCTAGCGGGGGGCACCGGGGAGCTGTTTTTT.

This chain links TRBV7-9 with TRBJ1-1; 7 positions agree with TRBD1. The V segment lost 5 bases and the J segment 5 bases; nucleotides outside the gene matches: 17. The germline gives CDR1 SEHNR, CDR2 FQNEAQ (reference sequence). This CDR3 contains 17 residues. CDR3 nucleotide sequence: TGTGCCAGCAGCCCCCCCCGGGGAAACAGGGGAGGGACTGAAGCTTTCTTT. As protein: CASSPPRGNRGGTEAFF.

This clonotype turned up a few times. CDR3 sequence reads: CASSSPSGGHIGELFF. CDR3 nucleotide sequence: TGTGCCAGCAGCTCTCCTAGCGGGGGGCACATCGGGGAGCTGTTTTTT. The V call is TRBV13, the J call TRBJ2-2; 11 bases fit TRBD2. The CDR3 contains 16 residues. With 4 bases clipped from V and 7 bases from J, the junction kept 8 bases outside the gene matches. In germline, CDR1 is PRHDT, CDR2 FYEKMQ (reference sequence).

This clonotype came up a few times. The CDR3 reads CASSQVIREDTQYF. Written as DNA, the CDR3 is TGTGCCAGCAGCCAAGTCATTCGGGAAGATACGCAGTATTTT. The V and J genes are TRBV3-1 and TRBJ2-3, with D possibly being TRBD2 (5 bases). Trimming removed 1 base from V and 5 bases from J, with 10 bases in between. The length of the CDR3 is 14 residues. Germline V CDR1 and CDR2: LGHDT, YNNKEL (reference sequence).

This clonotype has just a few counts. V is TRBV28 and J is TRBJ1-5; D is possibly TRBD1 (6 bases). V lost 7 bases and J lost 2, with 12 bases in between. In germline, CDR1 is MDHEN, CDR2 SYDVKM. The CDR3 is 14 residues long. In DNA, the CDR3 is TGTGCCAGCATGATCGGGGGCGGCAATCAGCCCCAGCATTTT. Encoded protein: CASMIGGGNQPQHF.

This clonotype was seen a handful of times. The CDR3 bases are TGCGCCAGCAGCCAAGGTTTGGGGGGTACCTACGAGCAGTACTTC. Residues: CASSQGLGGTYEQYF. The chain carries TRBV4-3 and TRBJ2-7; perhaps TRBD2 as D (6 bases). V was trimmed by 1 base and J by 2 bases, leaving 12 bases between them. The CDR3 is 15 amino acids. The V gene's germline CDR1 is LGHNA and CDR2 YSLEER.

This clonotype appeared a few times. The V gene is TRBV7-2, the J gene TRBJ1-4; D not resolved. CDR3 size: 14 residues. V was shortened by 5 bases and J by 1 base, with 8 bases between the two germline ends. CDR1 and CDR2 (germline): SGHTA, FQGNSA. CDR3 DNA: TGTGCCAGCAGCCCCCAATTAACTAATGAAAAACTGTTTTTT. This gives the protein CASSPQLTNEKLFF.